The T cell receptor beta chain under discussion was sequenced for a study of low-dose radiotherapy and immunotherapy resistance in tumors. Turning to the study itself: It was 1 Gy per fraction every two weeks that Cohort 2 received, adding up to 13 Gy over 26 weeks. The regimen for patients comprised intravenous nivolumab 240 mg every two weeks plus intravenous ipilimumab 1 mg/kg every six weeks.

Both TCRalpha and TCRbeta chains were reverse transcribed with V-gene-specific primers. TCR amplification involved 20 to 25 PCR cycles with a constant-region primer and V-primer adapter. TCRdb itself ran the reads through MiXCR, one entry per CDR3 protein. The profile covers almost 40,000 distinct CDR3 sequences, with 31% appearing a single time and roughly 3.7% taken by the ten largest. There are 17 residues in the CDR3. The V gene end was trimmed by 4 bases and the J gene end by 2 bases; junction bases not matched to a gene: 9. Per germline, CDR1 MGHRA and CDR2 YSYEKL. In its sample, this clonotype was seen many times. Time point described: before trial treatment. Tumors of eligible patients were advanced, solid and lacking tumor-infiltrating lymphocytes.

The receptor comes from a male donor with gallbladder cancer. Sequencing used PBMCs, obtained before treatment. V and J are TRBV4-1 and TRBJ1-1; 11 positions agree with TRBD1. CDR3 DNA: TGCGCCAGCAGCCCGTCCCGGGACAGGGGGGTTAACACTGAAGCTTTCTTT. This translates into CASSPSRDRGVNTEAFF.